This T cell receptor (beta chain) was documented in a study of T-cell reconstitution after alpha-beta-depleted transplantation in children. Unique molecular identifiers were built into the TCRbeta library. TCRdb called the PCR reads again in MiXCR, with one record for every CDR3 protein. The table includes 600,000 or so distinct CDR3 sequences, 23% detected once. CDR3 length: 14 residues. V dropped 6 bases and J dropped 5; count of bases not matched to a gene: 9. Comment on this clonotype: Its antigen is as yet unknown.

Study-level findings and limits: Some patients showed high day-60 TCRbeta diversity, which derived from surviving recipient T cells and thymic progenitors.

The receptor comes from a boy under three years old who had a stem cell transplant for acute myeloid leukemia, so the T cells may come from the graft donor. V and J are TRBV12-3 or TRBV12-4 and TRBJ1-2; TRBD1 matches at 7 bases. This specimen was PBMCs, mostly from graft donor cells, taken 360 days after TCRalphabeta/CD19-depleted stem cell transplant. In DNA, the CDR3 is TGTGCCAGCAGCCCGACAGGGCGTGGGTATGGCTACACCTTC. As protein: CASSPTGRGYGYTF.